One sample yielded the 9 T cell receptor beta chains listed below, sequenced in a study of blood T cell repertoires in COVID-19. The protocol was immunoSEQ multiplex PCR, while the TCRdb copy is restricted to in-frame clones and leaves out a portion. The sample has some 150,000 clones, approximately 86% seen once. The specimen was peripheral blood. These receptors were taken from a woman between 45 and 65 years old with acute or convalescent COVID-19.

This chain links TRBV5-1 with TRBJ2-1; 8 bases fit TRBD1. The CDR3 is made up of 13 amino acids. Trimming at V came to 2 bases and at J to 8 bases, leaving 3 bases not matched to a gene. Germline loops: CDR1 SGHRS, CDR2 YFSETQ. The CDR3 sequence is CASSLGQGDEQFF. The CDR3, as DNA: TGCGCCAGCAGCTTAGGACAGGGTGATGAGCAGTTCTTC. The complete variable domain, with remaining parts taken from reference TRBV5-1 and TRBJ2-1, reads KAGVTQTPRYLIKTRGQQVTLSCSPISGHRSVSWYQQTPGQGLQFLFEYFSETQRNKGNFPGRFSGRQFSNSRSEMNVSTLELGDSALYLCASSLGQGDEQFFGPGTRLTVL.

The chain uses TRBV18 and TRBJ1-2; D is uncertain. Trimming cost V 0 bases and J 0 bases, with 5 bases left between them. Germline V gene lookup returns CDR1 KGHSH and CDR2 LQKENI. The CDR3 consists of 14 residues. Here the CDR3 DNA reads TGTGCCAGCTCACCACCCACACCTAACTATGGCTACACCTTC. Encoded protein: CASSPPTPNYGYTF.

The rearrangement uses TRBV10-3 and TRBJ2-7, with 8 bases matching TRBD2. J was trimmed by 2 bases and V by 6 bases; bases with no gene match: 12. CDR3 size: 16 residues. Germline CDR1 ENHRY, CDR2 SYGVKD. This CDR3 is CAIRMSRSGRPYEQYF. The CDR3 nucleotides read TGTGCCATCAGGATGAGCCGAAGCGGGAGACCCTACGAGCAGTACTTC.

This clone was observed a single time. V and J are TRBV25-1 and TRBJ1-1; TRBD1 agrees at 8 bases. Germline assignment: CDR1 MGHDK and CDR2 SYGVNS. There are 15 residues in the CDR3. Unmatched junction bases numbered 5, after V lost 4 bases and J lost 1 base. CDR3 region: CASSVAGGQNTEAFF. The CDR3 DNA sequence: TGTGCCAGCAGTGTGGCAGGGGGCCAGAACACTGAAGCTTTCTTT.

The chain carries TRBV2 and TRBJ2-1; 7 nucleotides align to TRBD2. The CDR3 sequence is 14 residues long. CDR1 and CDR2 from the germline V gene are SNHLY and FYNNEI. V lost 5 bases to trimming and J lost 5 bases; unmatched junction nucleotides: 6. For the CDR3, the DNA is TGTGCCAGCAGTTGGGCTAGCGGAAACAATGAGCAGTTCTTC. It codes for CASSWASGNNEQFF.

J is TRBJ2-6 and V is TRBV10-3; D possibly corresponds to TRBD1 (5 bases). The germline V gene encodes CDR1 ENHRY and CDR2 SYGVKD. Deletions cut 8 bases from V and 0 bases from J, with 11 bases between. The CDR3 length is 15 residues. CDR3 nucleotide sequence: TGTGCCATCGGGATGGGGCTCTCTGGGGCCAACGTCCTGACTTTC. This encodes CAIGMGLSGANVLTF.

This chain links TRBV7-9 with TRBJ2-1; possibly TRBD1 for D (6 bases). Trimming removed 5 bases from V and 3 bases from J, with 11 bases in between. The CDR3 consists of 14 residues. The V gene's germline CDR1 is SEHNR and CDR2 FQNEAQ (reference sequence). The CDR3 DNA reads TGTGCCAGCAGCCCCCAGGGGAGCTACAATGAGCAGTTCTTC. It specifies CASSPQGSYNEQFF.

The rearrangement links TRBV18 to TRBJ2-6, with D possibly matching TRBD1 (5 bases). The germline gives CDR1 KGHSH, CDR2 LQKENI. V was clipped by 5 bases and J by 0 bases, with 11 bases between them. The CDR3 is 16 amino acids. DNA of the CDR3: TGTGCCAGCTCAACAGCCAGGGACTCTGGGGCCAACGTCCTGACTTTC. This translates into CASSTARDSGANVLTF.

This clone was seen a few times. The chain has TRBV2 and TRBJ1-2, with D tentatively TRBD1 (5 bases). This CDR3 has 14 residues. The germline CDR1 and CDR2 sequences are SNHLY and FYNNEI. Trimming stripped 6 bases from V and 5 bases from J, with 16 bases between. This CDR3 is CASRPRASYYGYTF. The CDR3 DNA sequence: TGTGCCAGCAGGCCCAGGGCGTCTTATTATGGCTACACCTTC.